The source of this TCR beta chain is a study of OX40 agonist ivuxolimab in advanced cancers. Study outcomes and limitations: In general, CD8+ T cells held more expanded clones than CD4+ did, on average. The antigens recognized by the expanded peripheral T cells, that is their antigen specificity, were not determined. Some patients without response likewise showed low normalized clonal expansion.

Concerning this clone: Its antigen remains unidentified.

Germline V gene lookup returns CDR1 SNHLY and CDR2 FYNNEI. Trimming removed 3 bases at V and 5 bases at J, with 16 bases between. The CDR3 is 15 amino acids. Patients with a history of autoimmune disease or on systemic immunosuppression were excluded. Some clones are missing from TCRdb's copy, which holds only in-frame ones; the method was immunoSEQ multiplex PCR. The profile covers about 58,000 clones, with about nine tenths appearing a single time and more than 9% taken by the ten largest. Specimen: CD4+ or CD8+ T cells sorted from blood, collected in a trial of the OX40 agonist ivuxolimab. The sequence was obtained from an adult with an advanced solid tumor such as melanoma, head and neck, liver or kidney cancer. The V call is TRBV2, the J call TRBJ1-2, with D maybe TRBD1 (5 bases). The CDR3 loop is CASSEGDASLYGYTF. The CDR3 DNA reads as TGTGCCAGCAGTGAGGGGGACGCCTCGTTGTATGGCTACACCTTC.